The 17 T cell receptor beta chains given below trace back to one sample, sequenced in a study of T cells in localized non-small cell lung cancer. Using immunoSEQ multiplex PCR, the repertoire was profiled, and TCRdb retains in-frame clones only, with some absent. The sample shows approximately 67,000 clones, roughly 81% of them seen only once. Sample: peripheral blood, taken before any cancer treatment. These TCRs come from a female donor aged 60 or older with stage I lung adenocarcinoma.

The J gene is TRBJ1-5, the V gene TRBV19; TRBD1 might be the D (5 bases). Trimming cost V 3 bases and J 9 bases, with 9 bases left between them. Per the germline V gene, CDR1 is LNHDA and CDR2 is SQIVND (reference sequence). The CDR3 has 12 residues. CDR3 DNA sequence: TGTGCCAGTAGTATCCGGGGGGGGCCCCAGCATTTT. Its protein product is CASSIRGGPQHF. The variable domain in full, completed from reference TRBV19 and TRBJ1-5, reads DGGITQSPKYLFRKEGQNVTLSCEQNLNHDAMYWYRQDPGQGLRLIYYSQIVNDFQKGDIAEGYSVSREKKESFPLTVTSAQKNPTAFYLCASSIRGGPQHFGDGTRLSIL.

This chain connects TRBV4-1 to TRBJ1-5; a weak D match, TRBD1 (6 bases). Germline CDR1 reads MGHRA; CDR2 reads YSYEKL. The CDR3 loop spans 15 amino acids. Between the trimmed V and J ends, which lost 4 bases and 0 bases, there was a span of 10 bases. CDR3 amino acids: CASSLLDSSNQPQHF. The CDR3 coding sequence is TGCGCCAGCAGCCTCTTGGACAGTAGCAATCAGCCCCAGCATTTT.

The gene calls are TRBV2 and TRBJ2-2; D gene ambiguous. Trimming removed 8 bases at V and 6 bases at J, with 13 bases between. The germline CDR1 and CDR2 sequences are SNHLY and FYNNEI. The CDR3 contains 13 residues. For the CDR3, the DNA is TGTGCCAGCGGGGTGAATTTGGCCGGGGAGCTGTTTTTT. It codes for CASGVNLAGELFF.

V usage is TRBV13 and J usage is TRBJ1-2; a possible D gene is TRBD1 (5 bases). This CDR3 spans 15 amino acids. V was shortened by 0 bases and J by 1 base, with 9 bases between the two germline ends. Germline-derived CDR1 and CDR2 are PRHDT and FYEKMQ (reference sequence). CDR3 nucleotide sequence: TGTGCCAGCAGCTTAGGACAGGACCTTAACTATGGCTACACCTTC. As protein: CASSLGQDLNYGYTF.

The rearrangement links TRBV5-1 to TRBJ2-7; 8 nucleotides agree with TRBD1. The ends lost 0 bases at V and 5 bases at J; junction bases unmatched: 4. Germline V CDR1 and CDR2: SGHRS, YFSETQ. This CDR3 contains 14 residues. CDR3 sequence: CASSLDRGRNEQYF. DNA of the CDR3: TGCGCCAGCAGCTTGGACAGGGGGAGAAACGAGCAGTACTTC. Based on the CDR3 plus reference TRBV5-1 and TRBJ2-7, the full variable domain is KAGVTQTPRYLIKTRGQQVTLSCSPISGHRSVSWYQQTPGQGLQFLFEYFSETQRNKGNFPGRFSGRQFSNSRSEMNVSTLELGDSALYLCASSLDRGRNEQYFGPGTRLTVT.

This sequence joins TRBV7-9 and TRBJ1-6, with D possibly being TRBD1 (6 bases). Germline V gene data show CDR1 as SEHNR and CDR2 as FQNEAQ (reference sequence). V was pared by 5 bases and J by 10 bases, with 9 bases between. CDR3 length: 12 residues. The CDR3 reads CASSRGGSPLHF. DNA of the CDR3: TGTGCCAGCAGCAGGGGGGGCTCACCCCTCCACTTT.

This sequence joins TRBV10-2 and TRBJ2-5; TRBD2 aligns across 9 bases. This CDR3 is 14 amino acids long. Trimming removed 5 bases from V and 1 base from J; junction bases left unmatched: 2. The germline CDR1 and CDR2 sequences are WSHSY and SAAADI. In nucleotides, the CDR3 is TGCGCCAGCAGTAGTAGCGGGGGCCAAGAGACCCAGTACTTC. It is translated as CASSSSGGQETQYF.

The CDR3 loop is CASSLPGTGNTIYF. In DNA form, the CDR3 reads TGTGCCAGCAGCTTACCAGGAACTGGAAACACCATATATTTT. This chain joins TRBV7-6 and TRBJ1-3; D is uncertain. Germline V lookup: CDR1 SGHVS, CDR2 FNYEAQ. V dropped 2 bases and J dropped 2 bases, with 7 bases sitting between them. This CDR3 is built from 14 residues. Based on the CDR3 plus reference TRBV7-6 and TRBJ1-3, the full variable domain is GAGVSQSPRYKVTKRGQDVALRCDPISGHVSLYWYRQALGQGPEFLTYFNYEAQQDKSGLPNDRFSAERPEGSISTLTIQRTEQRDSAMYRCASSLPGTGNTIYFGEGSWLTVV.

This chain links TRBV6-6 with TRBJ1-5; 7 nucleotides agree with TRBD1. The CDR3 has 15 amino acids. V was clipped by 0 bases and J by 7 bases; unmatched bases: 6. The germline V gene has CDR1 MNHNY and CDR2 SVGAGI (reference sequence). The chain's CDR3 is CASSYSTGIEQPQHF. CDR3 DNA sequence: TGTGCCAGCAGTTACTCGACAGGGATCGAACAGCCCCAGCATTTT.

The chain couples TRBV2 to TRBJ1-5, with a tentative D call TRBD1 (5 bases). The V gene lost 7 bases and the J gene lost 7 bases, with 14 bases spanning the gap. The CDR3 covers 13 residues. Germline CDR1 SNHLY, CDR2 FYNNEI. The CDR3 reads CASTAAGRQPQHF. The CDR3 region has the DNA TGTGCCAGCACAGCGGCAGGGCGCCAGCCCCAGCATTTT. The variable domain in full, with the rest retrieved from reference TRBV2 and TRBJ1-5, is EPEVTQTPSHQVTQMGQEVILRCVPISNHLYFYWYRQILGQKVEFLVSFYNNEISEKSEIFDDQFSVERPDGSNFTLKIRSTKLEDSAMYFCASTAAGRQPQHFGDGTRLSIL.

In DNA, the CDR3 is TGTGCCAGCAGAAAGACAGGGGAGGAGACCCAGTACTTC. Its protein product is CASRKTGEETQYF. This chain uses TRBV6-1 with TRBJ2-5; 8 nucleotides agree with TRBD1. Trimming cost V 6 bases and J 5 bases; bases outside gene matches: 5. This CDR3 region has 13 residues. Germline V lookup: CDR1 MNHNS, CDR2 SASEGT.

The V gene is TRBV27, the J gene TRBJ2-3; 8 bases match TRBD1. V was pared by 6 bases and J by 4 bases, with 6 bases of the junction left unmatched. CDR3 length: 14 amino acids. Germline loops: CDR1 MNHEY, CDR2 SMNVEV (reference sequence). CDR3 nucleotides: TGTGCCAGCAGGAGACAGGGGATTGCAGATACGCAGTATTTT. This translates into CASRRQGIADTQYF.

This chain uses TRBV6-6 with TRBJ1-1, with D possibly TRBD1 on 5 matching bases. The V and J ends lost 6 bases and 2 bases respectively, with 10 bases between them. The CDR3 sequence is 13 residues long. Germline V gives CDR1 MNHNY, CDR2 SVGAGI (reference sequence). CDR3 sequence reads: CASSYGDNTEAFF. For the CDR3, the DNA is TGTGCCAGCAGCTACGGGGACAACACTGAAGCTTTCTTT.

This chain uses TRBV19 with TRBJ2-7; D might be TRBD1 (5 bases). The CDR3 loop spans 13 amino acids. The germline CDR1 and CDR2 sequences are LNHDA and SQIVND (reference sequence). Trimming left V 4 bases short and J 9 bases short, with 16 bases between. The DNA of the CDR3 is TGTGCCAGTAGTACCGTGTCGACAGAAGTGCAGTACTTC. This encodes CASSTVSTEVQYF.

V usage is TRBV6-1 and J usage is TRBJ1-1; no clear D. The CDR3 has 14 residues. The ends were cut back, 3 bases at V and 0 bases at J, with 8 bases in the middle. Germline V lookup: CDR1 MNHNS, CDR2 SASEGT. Written as DNA, the CDR3 is TGTGCCAGCAGTGATCGAGGAATGAACACTGAAGCTTTCTTT. This sequence encodes CASSDRGMNTEAFF.

CDR3 amino acids: CASSLLGQGDSPLHF. The DNA of the CDR3 is TGTGCCAGCAGTTTATTGGGACAGGGGGATTCACCCCTCCACTTT. The chain uses TRBV27 and TRBJ1-6; 11 bases fit TRBD1. After removal of 1 base from V and 8 bases from J, the junction contained 1 base not matched to a gene. In germline, CDR1 is MNHEY, CDR2 SMNVEV (reference sequence). The CDR3 spans 15 residues.

The chain is built from TRBV6-1 and TRBJ2-1; tentative D call: TRBD1 (5 bases). The V end was cut by 1 base, the J end by 0 bases, with 7 bases between. CDR1 is MNHNS, CDR2 SASEGT, per germline. The CDR3 loop spans 15 amino acids. The CDR3, as DNA: TGTGCCAGCAGTGAAGGGGGCCTCTCCTACAATGAGCAGTTCTTC. Translation: CASSEGGLSYNEQFF.